The entry below gives a single T cell receptor (beta chain) sequence along with its context. The antigen remains unidentified. The CDR3 runs to 14 residues. V lost 11 bases, J lost 0 bases, and 7 bases stayed unmatched. Germline V lookup: CDR1 ENHRY, CDR2 SYGVKD. This entry belongs to a study of long-term antiretroviral therapy in people with HIV. Overall study results and limits: After ART, diversity increased yet remained lower than transplant donor controls.

Survey-level resolution applied to immunoSEQ assay v3.0. Profiled with immunoSEQ multiplex PCR; TCRdb holds only in-frame clones, not every one. The sample carries 30,000 to 40,000 clones, 90% to 95% recorded once. The J gene is TRBJ2-1, the V gene TRBV10-3; 7 bases match TRBD1. This TCR was recovered from a woman aged 45-59 years with HIV. Sequences were derived from unsorted PBMCs, sampled 5.1 years after starting antiretroviral therapy. CDR3 in DNA: TGTGCCTCGGGACAGACGAGCTCCTACAATGAGCAGTTCTTC. It translates to CASGQTSSYNEQFF.